This entry is about one TCR beta chain. This record comes from a study of blood T cell repertoires in COVID-19. Study background: Whether acute or convalescent, the COVID-19 samples came from the United States, Italy and Spain.

Sequencing was performed with immunoSEQ multiplex PCR; in TCRdb, only in-frame clones are kept and a portion is missing. The table includes some 250,000 clones, roughly 89% detected once. Germline assignment: CDR1 LGHDT and CDR2 YNNKEL (reference sequence). The V gene end was trimmed by 4 bases and the J gene end by 7 bases; junction bases not matched to a gene: 7. There are 13 residues in the CDR3. This study enrolled people aged roughly 18 to 90 from around 26 US geographic areas. Resolution of symptoms, clearance, or two negative PCRs was present in recovered Cohort 3 donors. The chain recombines TRBV3-1 (or the pseudogene TRBV3-2) with TRBJ2-7; TRBD2 matches at 7 bases. Input material: PBMCs or T cells enriched from blood (not recorded which). The clonotype originates from a man between 40 and 49 years old who had recovered from COVID-19. CDR3: CASSRSGPDEQYF. The CDR3 DNA reads TGTGCCAGCAGCCGTAGCGGGCCGGATGAGCAGTACTTC.